What follows are 27 T cell receptor beta chains derived from one specimen sequenced in a study of blood T cell repertoires in COVID-19. Assay used: immunoSEQ multiplex PCR; TCRdb lists only in-frame clones, some missing. The repertoire holds around 250,000 clones, with about 90% as singletons. Input material: PBMCs or T cells enriched from blood (not recorded which). All receptors come from a man in his fifties who had been exposed to COVID-19.

The chain has TRBV4-1 and TRBJ1-4; no firm D call. Looked up from germline, CDR1 is MGHRA and CDR2 is YSYEKL. Between the trimmed V and J ends, which lost 1 base and 0 bases, there was a span of 12 bases. This CDR3 contains 17 residues. CDR3 residues: CASSQARGAATNEKLFF. DNA for the CDR3: TGCGCCAGCAGCCAAGCCCGGGGAGCCGCAACTAATGAAAAACTGTTTTTT.

The chain recombines TRBV6-4 with TRBJ1-2, with D possibly matching TRBD1 (5 bases). Germline V gene lookup returns CDR1 MRHNA and CDR2 SNTAGT. The CDR3 has 14 residues. V was cut by 4 bases and J by 5 bases, with 14 bases left in between. The CDR3 protein is CASSVGPTGYGYTF. The CDR3, as DNA: TGTGCCAGCAGTGTCGGGCCTACAGGATATGGCTACACCTTC.

This chain uses TRBV7-8 with TRBJ2-7; 10 bases align to TRBD2. V gave up 4 bases and J gave up 4 bases; unmatched junction bases: 10. Germline V gene lookup returns CDR1 SGHVS and CDR2 FQNEAQ. The CDR3 runs 16 residues. The CDR3 sequence is CASSSRAGTSAYEQYF. In DNA form, the CDR3 reads TGTGCCAGCAGCTCAAGGGCGGGGACTAGCGCGTACGAGCAGTACTTC.

This clone was observed once. This sequence joins TRBV6-2 or TRBV6-3 and TRBJ2-7, with 7 bases aligning to TRBD2. Germline lookup yields CDR1 MNHEY and CDR2 SVGEGT. Trimming at V came to 3 bases and at J to 3 bases, leaving 2 bases not matched to a gene. The CDR3 runs to 13 residues. The CDR3 nucleotides read TGTGCCAGCAGTTATGCGGGAGTCTACGAGCAGTACTTC. It encodes CASSYAGVYEQYF.

The CDR3 loop reads CASRLTVENTIYF. The CDR3 DNA follows: TGTGCCAGCCGACTGACAGTCGAAAACACCATATATTTT. V usage is TRBV18 and J usage is TRBJ1-3, with D possibly TRBD1 on 5 matching bases. The germline V and J ends were trimmed by 8 bases and 6 bases, with 14 bases remaining between them. The germline gives CDR1 KGHSH, CDR2 LQKENI. CDR3 length: 13 residues.

This chain connects TRBV4-2 to TRBJ1-2, with 7 bases identical to TRBD1. Trimming removed 3 bases from V and 5 bases from J; junction bases left unmatched: 9. The CDR3 has 15 residues. Per germline, CDR1 LGHNA and CDR2 YNFKEQ. CDR3 nucleotides: TGTGCCAGCAGCCACCCGGACAGGACTCAATATGGCTACACCTTC. Translation gives CASSHPDRTQYGYTF.

J is TRBJ1-1 and V is TRBV10-3, with 8 bases identical to TRBD1. V gave up 6 bases and J gave up 3 bases; unmatched junction bases: 9. There are 15 residues in the CDR3. CDR1 ENHRY and CDR2 SYGVKD come from the germline V gene. CDR3 sequence reads: CAIRGRTGWDTEAFF. The CDR3 DNA reads as TGTGCCATCAGGGGAAGGACAGGGTGGGACACTGAAGCTTTCTTT.

V and J are TRBV19 and TRBJ2-5; TRBD1 matches 8 bases. With V trimmed by 5 bases and J by 0 bases, 11 bases remained unmatched. Germline assignment: CDR1 LNHDA and CDR2 SQIVND (reference sequence). The CDR3 length is 17 residues. The CDR3 DNA reads as TGTGCCAGTAGTCCTCAGGGGGCAGTTGGGTACCAAGAGACCCAGTACTTC. It is translated as CASSPQGAVGYQETQYF.

This chain joins TRBV5-4 and TRBJ1-2; TRBD1 matches 12 bases. V gave up 0 bases and J gave up 6 bases; unmatched junction bases: 3. The CDR3 has 15 residues. Germline-derived CDR1 and CDR2 are SGHNT and YYREEE (reference sequence). This CDR3 reads CASSLDGTGGDGYTF. The CDR3 DNA reads TGTGCCAGCAGCTTGGATGGGACAGGGGGCGATGGCTACACCTTC.

V and J are TRBV19 and TRBJ1-1; D is perhaps TRBD1 (5 bases). V was clipped by 3 bases and J by 3 bases, with 11 bases between them. Germline CDR1 is LNHDA and CDR2 is SQIVND (reference sequence). CDR3 length: 14 residues. CDR3 protein: CASSIGGVHTEAFF. The DNA of the CDR3 is TGTGCCAGTAGTATTGGGGGGGTCCACACTGAAGCTTTCTTT.

The rearrangement joins TRBV7-9 to TRBJ1-5; 7 bases map to TRBD1. Losses at the gene ends were 2 bases for V and 9 bases for J; bases not matched to a gene: 7. Germline V gives CDR1 SEHNR, CDR2 FQNEAQ (reference sequence). This CDR3 contains 14 residues. The CDR3 here is CASSLSTGEGPQHF. Here the CDR3 DNA reads TGTGCCAGCAGCTTAAGCACAGGGGAAGGGCCCCAGCATTTT.

This chain joins TRBV18 and TRBJ1-1, with unresolved D. Germline V gene sequence: CDR1 KGHSH, CDR2 LQKENI. CDR3 size: 15 residues. The V end was cut by 1 base, the J end by 1 base, with 10 bases between. CDR3 region: CASSPQWAGNTEAFF. The CDR3 DNA is TGTGCCAGCTCACCACAATGGGCAGGGAACACTGAAGCTTTCTTT.

The chain joins TRBV13 to TRBJ1-2; TRBD1 is a possible D gene (5 bases). The CDR3 is 18 residues long. V lost 6 bases and J 0 bases, leaving 23 bases between the germline ends. Germline CDR1 is PRHDT and CDR2 is FYEKMQ (reference sequence). The CDR3 DNA reads TGTGCCAGCAGTAACTCGAGGGAGGGGACCCTGTCTAACTATGGCTACACCTTC. This translates into CASSNSREGTLSNYGYTF.

This chain links TRBV5-1 with TRBJ1-4, with D uncertain. The CDR3 extends over 18 amino acids. Germline V gene data show CDR1 as SGHRS and CDR2 as YFSETQ. Trimming took off 3 bases at V and 6 bases at J, with 24 bases between the two ends. This CDR3 reads CASSSLPARGEVDEKLFF. CDR3 bases: TGCGCCAGCAGCTCCTTGCCCGCACGGGGAGAGGTCGATGAAAAACTGTTTTTT.

V and J are TRBV11-3 and TRBJ2-1, with 9 positions matching TRBD2. The junction had 6 bases not matched to a gene; V was cut back by 1 base and J by 2 bases. The CDR3 runs 17 residues. Germline loops: CDR1 SGHNT, CDR2 YENEEA. The CDR3 region is CASSLGPAGGTYNEQFF. In DNA, the CDR3 is TGTGCCAGCAGCTTAGGGCCCGCGGGAGGGACCTACAATGAGCAGTTCTTC. Filled out from reference TRBV11-3 and TRBJ2-1, the complete variable domain reads EAGVVQSPRYKIIEKKQPVAFWCNPISGHNTLYWYLQNLGQGPELLIRYENEEAVDDSQLPKDRFSAERLKGVDSTLKIQPAELGDSAVYLCASSLGPAGGTYNEQFFGPGTRLTVL.

The V call is TRBV9, the J call TRBJ1-1; weak D call: TRBD1 (6 bases). The germline V and J ends were trimmed by 4 bases and 0 bases, with 13 bases remaining between them. Germline CDR1 reads SGDLS; CDR2 reads YYNGEE. This CDR3 comprises 15 residues. The CDR3 loop reads CASSTETGVNTEAFF. The CDR3 nucleotides are TGTGCCAGCAGCACCGAGACAGGAGTGAACACTGAAGCTTTCTTT.

The chain combines TRBV4-1 with TRBJ2-7, with D perhaps TRBD1 (5 bases). CDR1 is MGHRA, CDR2 YSYEKL, per germline. Deletions cut 3 bases from V and 2 bases from J, with 14 bases between. The CDR3 loop spans 15 amino acids. For the CDR3, the DNA is TGCGCCAGCAGCCAGGGGCGGCAGGCTGCCTACGAGCAGTACTTC. Protein: CASSQGRQAAYEQYF.

The chain couples TRBV10-2 to TRBJ1-2, with D perhaps TRBD1 (5 bases). Trimming pared 5 bases from V and 6 bases from J, leaving 13 bases between. Germline CDR1 is WSHSY and CDR2 is SAAADI. This CDR3 comprises 13 residues. The CDR3 sequence is CASSYPLQDGYTF. The CDR3, as DNA: TGCGCCAGCAGTTACCCGCTACAGGATGGCTACACCTTC.

The table lists this clone with a few counts. The chain has TRBV27 and TRBJ1-6; D is unclear. Trimming cost V 6 bases and J 7 bases, with 13 bases left between them. The CDR3 is made up of 14 amino acids. Germline V CDR1 and CDR2: MNHEY, SMNVEV (reference sequence). CDR3 amino acids: CASSRPGGNSPLHF. The CDR3 coding sequence is TGTGCCAGCAGCAGGCCCGGTGGGAATTCACCCCTCCACTTT.

In its sample, this clone was seen a few times. This rearrangement joins TRBV5-4 to TRBJ1-2, with D perhaps TRBD1 (5 bases). The length of the CDR3 is 15 residues. Trimming took off 0 bases at V and 3 bases at J, with 12 bases between the two ends. Germline V gene sequence: CDR1 SGHNT, CDR2 YYREEE (reference sequence). CDR3 coding DNA: TGTGCCAGCAGCTTGGCTTTCGACAGCCACTATGGCTACACCTTC. As protein: CASSLAFDSHYGYTF.

As for this clone: Other DNA sequences in this specimen translate into the identical CDR3. V is TRBV9 and J is TRBJ1-3; a possible D gene is TRBD1 (5 bases). V dropped 0 bases and J dropped 2 bases, with 9 bases sitting between them. Germline V CDR1 and CDR2: SGDLS, YYNGEE. This CDR3 is built from 15 residues. DNA for the CDR3: TGTGCCAGCAGCGTAGGTGGCAGGGCTGGAAACACCATATATTTT. This encodes CASSVGGRAGNTIYF.

The CDR3 DNA follows: TGTGCCAGCAGCCAATACTACTACACCGGGGAGCTGTTTTTT. This gives the protein CASSQYYYTGELFF. The chain carries TRBV3-1 (or the pseudogene TRBV3-2) and TRBJ2-2; no clear D. V lost 2 bases, J lost 3 bases, and 7 bases lay in between. CDR1 LGHDT and CDR2 YNNKEL come from the germline V gene (reference sequence). The length of the CDR3 is 14 residues.

V is TRBV30 and J is TRBJ1-4; D is possibly TRBD1 (5 bases). With 4 bases removed from V and 6 bases from J, the gap between germline ends came to 12 bases. This CDR3 comprises 13 residues. Germline CDR1 and CDR2: GTSNPN and SVGIG (reference sequence). This chain's CDR3 is CAWNRIRDEKLFF. As DNA, the CDR3 is TGTGCCTGGAATAGGATCAGGGATGAAAAACTGTTTTTT.

About this clone: This sample also contains other DNA sequences that code for the same CDR3. The chain carries TRBV10-2 and TRBJ1-1, with 8 positions matching TRBD1. The CDR3 runs 13 residues. V dropped 6 bases and J dropped 3; count of bases not matched to a gene: 3. The germline gives CDR1 WSHSY, CDR2 SAAADI. In DNA form, the CDR3 reads TGCGCCAGCAGCAACAGGGGGGACACTGAAGCTTTCTTT. Protein product: CASSNRGDTEAFF.

This clone has only a few counts. The chain carries TRBV2 and TRBJ1-1; possible D gene TRBD1, 6 bases. Germline loops: CDR1 SNHLY, CDR2 FYNNEI. The CDR3 extends over 13 amino acids. V was pared by 11 bases and J by 0 bases, with 13 bases between. The CDR3 protein is CAGPTGLNTEAFF. The DNA for the CDR3 is TGTGCCGGACCCACAGGGTTGAACACTGAAGCTTTCTTT.

The chain is built from TRBV6-4 and TRBJ1-1; TRBD1 matches at 7 bases. V trimming: 3 bases; J trimming: 5 bases; junction bases outside the gene matches: 3. Per germline, CDR1 MRHNA and CDR2 SNTAGT. This CDR3 is 13 amino acids long. The DNA of the CDR3 is TGTGCCAGCAGTGAGGAGACAGGGACTGAAGCTTTCTTT. This codes for CASSEETGTEAFF.

The chain carries TRBV5-1 and TRBJ1-1; D ambiguous. The CDR3 runs to 13 residues. CDR1 and CDR2 from the germline V gene are SGHRS and YFSETQ. The germline V and J ends were trimmed by 5 bases and 2 bases, with 10 bases remaining between them. The CDR3 nucleotides read TGCGCCAGCAGTCAGATTTTAAACACTGAAGCTTTCTTT. Encoded protein: CASSQILNTEAFF.